The 24 T cell receptor beta chains listed next were all sequenced from one sample in a study of blood T cell repertoires in COVID-19. Sequencing used immunoSEQ multiplex PCR; TCRdb keeps in-frame clones, though not all of them. The sample consists of fewer than 300,000 clones, around 87% of them appearing once. The sequenced material came from peripheral blood. The origin of the receptors is a woman between 45 and 60 years old with acute or convalescent COVID-19.

V is TRBV18 and J is TRBJ1-1; 7 positions agree with TRBD1. Germline V gene lookup returns CDR1 KGHSH and CDR2 LQKENI. The V segment lost 1 base and the J segment 5 bases; nucleotides outside the gene matches: 4. The CDR3 extends over 14 amino acids. CDR3 DNA sequence: TGTGCCAGCTCACCACAGGGGGCAGGGACTGAAGCTTTCTTT. Its protein is CASSPQGAGTEAFF.

This chain uses TRBV15 with TRBJ1-1; TRBD1 is a possible D gene (6 bases). CDR1 LNHNV and CDR2 YYDKDF come from the germline V gene (reference sequence). The CDR3 loop spans 12 amino acids. V was clipped by 1 base and J by 12 bases, with 12 bases between them. This CDR3 is CATSRGEDRTFF. CDR3 bases: TGTGCCACCAGCAGAGGAGAGGACAGAACTTTCTTT.

This clone occurred a few times. The chain recombines TRBV28 with TRBJ2-3, with TRBD1 as a possible D gene (6 bases). CDR3 size: 13 residues. V was trimmed by 8 bases and J by 7 bases, leaving 16 bases between them. CDR1 and CDR2 (germline): MDHEN, SYDVKM. CDR3 sequence reads: CASGGTNENTQYF. The CDR3 DNA sequence: TGTGCCAGCGGGGGCACTAACGAGAATACGCAGTATTTT.

The rearrangement joins TRBV6-1 to TRBJ2-2, with 12 bases fitting TRBD2. The J segment lost 4 bases and the V segment lost 3 bases, leaving 0 bases of the junction unmatched. This CDR3 comprises 15 residues. The germline V gene has CDR1 MNHNS and CDR2 SASEGT. CDR3 residues: CASSEGLAGTGELFF. CDR3 sequence (DNA): TGTGCCAGCAGTGAGGGACTAGCGGGCACCGGGGAGCTGTTTTTT.

The DNA of the CDR3 is TGTGCCAGCAGTCTCGCACAGGGGTTTGAAAAACTGTTTTTT. Translation: CASSLAQGFEKLFF. The chain employs TRBV28 and TRBJ1-4, with 7 bases fitting TRBD1. The germline V gene encodes CDR1 MDHEN and CDR2 SYDVKM. The CDR3 runs 14 residues. The junction had 7 bases not matched to a gene; V was cut back by 5 bases and J by 7 bases.

The table lists this clone with a count of one. The V and J genes are TRBV19 and TRBJ1-5; TRBD1 matches 7 bases. The CDR3 is made up of 13 amino acids. Looked up from germline, CDR1 is LNHDA and CDR2 is SQIVND (reference sequence). After removal of 7 bases from V and 6 bases from J, the junction contained 6 bases not matched to a gene. CDR3 sequence reads: CASTGDRVQPQHF. The DNA of the CDR3 is TGTGCCAGTACCGGTGACAGGGTTCAGCCCCAGCATTTT.

This clone has a handful of counts. The chain carries TRBV7-9 and TRBJ1-1, with TRBD1 matching over 11 bases. Germline loops: CDR1 SEHNR, CDR2 FQNEAQ (reference sequence). J lost 4 bases, V lost 3 bases, and 4 bases had no gene match. The CDR3 consists of 15 residues. The CDR3 nucleotides are TGTGCCAGCAGCTTTGGGGACAGGGGGATCACTGAAGCTTTCTTT. Translating it yields CASSFGDRGITEAFF.

The V call is TRBV9, the J call TRBJ2-7; D is possibly TRBD1 (6 bases). Germline CDR1 and CDR2: SGDLS and YYNGEE. The CDR3 has 13 residues. V lost 3 bases and J 3 bases, leaving 10 bases between the germline ends. CDR3 residues: CASSAGQFYEQYF. CDR3 coding DNA: TGTGCCAGCAGCGCTGGACAGTTCTACGAGCAGTACTTC.

The J gene is TRBJ1-4, the V gene TRBV12-2; whether TRBD1, the table's D call, matches the DNA was not checked. TRBV12-2 is given as a pseudogene. The CDR3 length is 17 residues. CDR3 sequence reads: CASRLGHNRGPNEKLFF. CDR3 coding DNA: TGTGCAAGTCGCTTAGGCCATAACAGGGGGCCTAATGAAAAACTGTTTTTT.

V gene TRBV28 combines with J gene TRBJ1-4, with 10 bases matching TRBD1. There are 13 residues in the CDR3. CDR1 and CDR2 from the germline V gene are MDHEN and SYDVKM. The V gene end was trimmed by 8 bases and the J gene end by 7 bases; junction bases not matched to a gene: 4. The CDR3 nucleotides read TGTGCCAGCTGGGACAGGGGTTTTGAAAAACTGTTTTTT. Encoded protein: CASWDRGFEKLFF.

The chain carries TRBV30 and TRBJ2-5, with 11 bases identical to TRBD2. The CDR3 is 15 amino acids. Germline V CDR1 and CDR2: GTSNPN, SVGIG (reference sequence). The V segment lost 0 bases and the J segment 2 bases; nucleotides outside the gene matches: 2. The DNA of the CDR3 is TGTGCCTGGAGTGTTAGCGGGAGGGCACAAGAGACCCAGTACTTC. Translating it yields CAWSVSGRAQETQYF.

The genes are TRBV5-6 and TRBJ2-3; a weak D match, TRBD1 (6 bases). Trimming took off 0 bases at V and 2 bases at J, with 13 bases between the two ends. CDR1 is SGHDT and CDR2 is YYEEEE in the germline V gene. This CDR3 is 16 amino acids long. Here the CDR3 reads CASSLAAGAPTDTQYF. In DNA, the CDR3 is TGTGCCAGCAGCTTGGCGGCAGGGGCCCCCACAGATACGCAGTATTTT.

This chain uses TRBV7-9 with TRBJ2-7, with 10 nucleotides matching TRBD2. CDR1 SEHNR and CDR2 FQNEAQ come from the germline V gene (reference sequence). Losses at the gene ends were 5 bases for V and 4 bases for J; bases not matched to a gene: 14. The CDR3 runs to 17 residues. The CDR3 DNA reads TGTGCCAGCAGCCCCAGGGTTGCTAGCGGGAGAGTATACGAGCAGTACTTC. Amino acids: CASSPRVASGRVYEQYF.

Here the CDR3 reads CASSLLAGMSTDTQYF. CDR3 nucleotide sequence: TGTGCCAGCAGTTTATTAGCGGGTATGAGCACAGATACGCAGTATTTT. The chain uses TRBV28 and TRBJ2-3; TRBD2 matches at 7 bases. V shed 1 base and J 0 bases; nucleotides not matched to a gene: 4. CDR1 is MDHEN and CDR2 is SYDVKM in the germline V gene. The CDR3 is 16 residues long. Together with reference TRBV28 and TRBJ2-3, the CDR3 gives the full variable domain: DVKVTQSSRYLVKRTGEKVFLECVQDMDHENMFWYRQDPGLGLRLIYFSYDVKMKEKGDIPEGYSVSREKKERFSLILESASTNQTSMYLCASSLLAGMSTDTQYFGPGTRLTVL.

The chain has TRBV2 and TRBJ2-3, with D possibly matching TRBD2 (6 bases). Germline-derived CDR1 and CDR2 are SNHLY and FYNNEI. The CDR3 length is 18 residues. V gave up 0 bases and J gave up 0 bases, with 16 bases separating them. The CDR3 sequence is CASSEAPSDNPSTDTQYF. CDR3 nucleotide sequence: TGTGCCAGCAGTGAAGCCCCTAGCGATAACCCTAGCACAGATACGCAGTATTTT.

The CDR3 nucleotides read TGTGCCAGCAGCCAAGGGACAGGGGCTATCTACGAGCAGTACTTC. This encodes CASSQGTGAIYEQYF. The V and J genes are TRBV4-2 and TRBJ2-7, with 9 bases identical to TRBD1. The germline gives CDR1 LGHNA, CDR2 YNFKEQ. This CDR3 has 15 residues. J gave up 3 bases and V 1 base, and 4 bases lay outside the gene matches.

This clone was recorded only once. The J gene is TRBJ2-1, the V gene TRBV24-1, with 9 bases aligning to TRBD2. The CDR3 is made up of 17 amino acids. Trimming removed 7 bases from V and 2 bases from J; junction bases left unmatched: 11. Germline V CDR1 and CDR2: KGHDR, SFDVKD. CDR3 sequence (DNA): TGTGCCACCAGCACTACGACTAGCGGCACGACCTACAATGAGCAGTTCTTC. It yields the protein CATSTTTSGTTYNEQFF.

J is TRBJ2-5 and V is TRBV3-1 (or the pseudogene TRBV3-2), with TRBD2 matching 8 bases. The CDR3 loop spans 16 amino acids. Trimming at V came to 0 bases and at J to 5 bases, leaving 8 bases not matched to a gene. Germline V CDR1 and CDR2: LGHDT, YNNKEL (reference sequence). CDR3 sequence reads: CASSQDPREGRETQYF. For the CDR3, the DNA is TGTGCCAGCAGCCAAGATCCCCGGGAGGGCCGGGAGACCCAGTACTTC.

The V and J genes are TRBV19 and TRBJ1-2, with 7 bases lining up with TRBD1. Germline V gene sequence: CDR1 LNHDA, CDR2 SQIVND (reference sequence). The CDR3 covers 13 residues. Trimming at V came to 6 bases and at J to 4 bases, leaving 5 bases not matched to a gene. CDR3 bases: TGTGCCAGTAGCAAGGGACAGTTCTATGGCTACACCTTC. The encoded protein is CASSKGQFYGYTF.

This clone was seen only a few times. This chain connects TRBV30 to TRBJ1-6; 9 bases agree with TRBD1. V dropped 7 bases and J dropped 11; count of bases not matched to a gene: 12. Looked up from germline, CDR1 is GTSNPN and CDR2 is SVGIG (reference sequence). The CDR3 loop spans 14 amino acids. CDR3 DNA: TGTGCCTTCCAGGTGGGACAGGGACTGGCACCCCTCCACTTT. Its protein is CAFQVGQGLAPLHF.

The V and J genes are TRBV7-9 and TRBJ2-1, with 7 bases matching TRBD2. There are 13 residues in the CDR3. The junction had 10 bases not matched to a gene; V was cut back by 6 bases and J by 11 bases. Germline V gene sequence: CDR1 SEHNR, CDR2 FQNEAQ (reference sequence). Here the CDR3 reads CASSTQTSRKQFF. The CDR3, as DNA: TGTGCCAGCAGTACTCAGACTAGCAGAAAGCAGTTCTTC.

The chain has TRBV2 and TRBJ2-7, with 11 bases identical to TRBD1. Germline trimming cut 5 bases from V and 4 bases from J; bases unmatched to any gene: 4. The length of the CDR3 is 14 residues. From germline, CDR1 is SNHLY and CDR2 FYNNEI. CDR3 sequence reads: CASSPGTGGYEQYF. CDR3 nucleotides: TGTGCCAGCAGTCCCGGGACAGGGGGTTACGAGCAGTACTTC.

The rearrangement joins TRBV5-1 to TRBJ2-7, with 8 bases matching TRBD2. CDR3 size: 16 residues. Per germline, CDR1 SGHRS and CDR2 YFSETQ. The J segment lost 3 bases and the V segment lost 0 bases, leaving 8 bases of the junction unmatched. CDR3: CASSLAVRRGGYEQYF. The CDR3, as DNA: TGCGCCAGCAGCTTGGCCGTTCGCCGGGGGGGCTACGAGCAGTACTTC.

This chain's CDR3 is CASSPPIASGSSRELFF. The CDR3 DNA follows: TGTGCCAGCTCACCACCGATAGCTAGCGGGAGTTCCCGGGAGCTGTTTTTT. This chain connects TRBV18 to TRBJ2-2, with 10 bases fitting TRBD2. This CDR3 contains 17 residues. CDR1 is KGHSH, CDR2 LQKENI, per germline. V lost 0 bases to trimming and J lost 9 bases; unmatched junction nucleotides: 10.